Following are 10 T cell receptor beta chains from one sample sequenced in a study of blood T cell repertoires in COVID-19. Measured with immunoSEQ multiplex PCR; TCRdb has only the in-frame clones, and not every one. The sample lists 150,000 or so clones, roughly nine tenths occurring once. The sample taken for sequencing was peripheral blood. The receptors were gathered from a human donor in a cohort sampled during active COVID-19.

The chain recombines TRBV12-2 with TRBJ2-5; the table calls TRBD1, which could not be checked here. TRBV12-2 is assigned pseudogene status. The CDR3 has 16 residues. The CDR3 DNA sequence: TGTGCAAGTCGCCTCGTGGGGGACAGGGGGCCGGAGACCCAGTACTTC. Protein product: CASRLVGDRGPETQYF.

The chain employs TRBV28 and TRBJ1-1; 7 nucleotides line up with TRBD1. V was pared by 4 bases and J by 0 bases, with 11 bases of the junction left unmatched. Germline loops: CDR1 MDHEN, CDR2 SYDVKM. This CDR3 comprises 17 residues. The CDR3 here is CASSWLGRQGLNTEAFF. In DNA, the CDR3 is TGTGCCAGCAGTTGGCTGGGGAGACAGGGATTGAACACTGAAGCTTTCTTT.

V and J are TRBV6-5 and TRBJ2-7; 8 nucleotides align to TRBD1. V lost 7 bases, J lost 4 bases, and 12 bases stayed unmatched. The germline gives CDR1 MNHEY, CDR2 SVGAGI. The CDR3 length is 15 residues. DNA of the CDR3: TGTGCCAGCATGGACAGGGTCCCCGCTGATTACGAGCAGTACTTC. Amino acid sequence: CASMDRVPADYEQYF.

This sequence joins TRBV7-2 and TRBJ1-5, with D tentatively TRBD1 (6 bases). Germline V lookup: CDR1 SGHTA, CDR2 FQGNSA. Trimming took 1 base from V and 5 from J, leaving 12 bases between them. The CDR3 is 15 amino acids. CDR3 region: CASSLGTVGDQPQHF. CDR3 bases: TGTGCCAGCAGCTTAGGGACAGTAGGGGATCAGCCCCAGCATTTT. Full variable domain (remainder filled in from reference TRBV7-2 and TRBJ1-5): GAGVSQSPSNKVTEKGKDVELRCDPISGHTALYWYRQSLGQGLEFLIYFQGNSAPDKSGLPSDRFSAERTGGSVSTLTIQRTQQEDSAVYLCASSLGTVGDQPQHFGDGTRLSIL.

The chain has TRBV6-1 and TRBJ2-1; 7 positions match TRBD2. The germline gives CDR1 MNHNS, CDR2 SASEGT. The CDR3 has 16 residues. Unmatched junction bases numbered 5, after V lost 2 bases and J lost 1 base. The CDR3 DNA reads TGTGCCAGCAGTGAACGGAGGGGACTATCCTACAATGAGCAGTTCTTC. Amino acids: CASSERRGLSYNEQFF.

About this clone itself: Being one base from a much bigger clone, this may be a read error. The chain links TRBV11-3 to TRBJ2-7; TRBD1 matches at 9 bases. Germline V gene data show CDR1 as SGHNT and CDR2 as YENEEA. With V trimmed by 3 bases and J by 5 bases, 5 bases remained unmatched. This CDR3 is built from 14 residues. CDR3 nucleotides: TGTGCCAGCAGCTTTGGGACAGGGACCCACGAGCAGTACTTC. It encodes CASSFGTGTHEQYF.

This clone is a singleton in its sample. The chain employs TRBV7-9 and TRBJ1-4, with no clear D. Trimming stripped 5 bases from V and 7 bases from J, with 14 bases between. The CDR3 is made up of 14 amino acids. Germline CDR1 and CDR2: SEHNR and FQNEAQ (reference sequence). Written as DNA, the CDR3 is TGTGCCAGCAGCCTCACTAGTTTCAGTGAAAAACTGTTTTTT. Amino acids: CASSLTSFSEKLFF.

The chain recombines TRBV27 with TRBJ2-1; the D is unclear. Deletions cut 5 bases from V and 4 bases from J, with 15 bases between. CDR1 is MNHEY and CDR2 is SMNVEV in the germline V gene (reference sequence). The length of the CDR3 is 15 residues. The CDR3: CASSPSPTYYNEQFF. The CDR3 bases are TGTGCCAGCAGTCCCTCACCGACATATTACAATGAGCAGTTCTTC.

The chain carries TRBV24-1 and TRBJ2-1; TRBD2 is a possible D gene (6 bases). Germline CDR1 and CDR2: KGHDR and SFDVKD. V was shortened by 5 bases and J by 1 base, with 11 bases between the two germline ends. The CDR3 has 15 amino acids. The CDR3 sequence: CATSGAGLSYNEQFF. CDR3 coding DNA: TGTGCCACCAGTGGGGCGGGGCTGTCCTACAATGAGCAGTTCTTC.

The sample holds one count of this clone. The V gene is TRBV11-2, the J gene TRBJ2-7, with D possibly matching TRBD1 (5 bases). The CDR3 has 15 amino acids. In germline, CDR1 is SGHAT, CDR2 FQNNGV. Trimming removed 2 bases from V and 7 bases from J, with 18 bases in between. The CDR3 bases are TGTGCCAGCAGCTTAAAGGGGTCCACGTTGGGGGAGCAGTACTTC. Translation gives CASSLKGSTLGEQYF.